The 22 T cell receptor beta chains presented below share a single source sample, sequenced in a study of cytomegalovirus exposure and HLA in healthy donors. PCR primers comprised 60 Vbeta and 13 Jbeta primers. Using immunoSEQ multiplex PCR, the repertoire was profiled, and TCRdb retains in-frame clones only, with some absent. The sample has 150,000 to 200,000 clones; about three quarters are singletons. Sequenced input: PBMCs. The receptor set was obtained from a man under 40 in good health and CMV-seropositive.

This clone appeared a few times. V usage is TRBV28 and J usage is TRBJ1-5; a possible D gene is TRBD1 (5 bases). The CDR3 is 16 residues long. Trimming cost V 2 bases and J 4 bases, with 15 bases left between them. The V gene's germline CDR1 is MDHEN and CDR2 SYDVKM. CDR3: CASSLHSGGENQPQHF. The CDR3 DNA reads TGTGCCAGCAGTTTACACAGCGGGGGAGAAAATCAGCCCCAGCATTTT.

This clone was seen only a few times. This CDR3 reads CATRYGGANTGELFF. CDR3 DNA sequence: TGTGCCACGCGGTACGGCGGGGCGAACACCGGGGAGCTGTTTTTT. The genes are TRBV19 and TRBJ2-2, with D maybe TRBD2 (6 bases). Trimming removed 10 bases at V and 0 bases at J, with 15 bases between. This CDR3 contains 15 residues. The germline V gene has CDR1 LNHDA and CDR2 SQIVND (reference sequence).

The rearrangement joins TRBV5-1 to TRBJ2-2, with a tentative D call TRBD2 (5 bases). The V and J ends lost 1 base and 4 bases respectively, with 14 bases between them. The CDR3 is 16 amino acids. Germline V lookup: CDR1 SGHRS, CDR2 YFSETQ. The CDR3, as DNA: TGCGCCAGCAGCTTGAGTAGCGCAATATTCACCGGGGAGCTGTTTTTT. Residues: CASSLSSAIFTGELFF.

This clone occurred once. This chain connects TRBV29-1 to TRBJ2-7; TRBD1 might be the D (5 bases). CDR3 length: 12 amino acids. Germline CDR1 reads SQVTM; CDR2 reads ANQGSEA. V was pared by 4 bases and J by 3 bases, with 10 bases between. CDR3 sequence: CSVGGHLYEQYF. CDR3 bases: TGCAGCGTTGGAGGACACCTCTACGAGCAGTACTTC.

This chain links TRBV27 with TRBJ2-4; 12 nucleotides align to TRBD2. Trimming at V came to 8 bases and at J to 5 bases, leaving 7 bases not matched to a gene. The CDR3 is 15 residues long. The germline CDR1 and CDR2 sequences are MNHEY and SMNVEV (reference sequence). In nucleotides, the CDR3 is TGTGCCAGCTCCGGACTAGCGGGACTCGAAAACATTCAGTACTTC. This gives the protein CASSGLAGLENIQYF.

The CDR3 bases are TGTGCCTGGAGAGGCAGGGTGGGCTATGGCTACACCTTC. This encodes CAWRGRVGYGYTF. V gene TRBV30 combines with J gene TRBJ1-2; D possibly corresponds to TRBD1 (5 bases). The germline V gene encodes CDR1 GTSNPN and CDR2 SVGIG (reference sequence). The CDR3 spans 13 residues. V shed 3 bases and J shed 4 bases, with 12 bases lying between them.

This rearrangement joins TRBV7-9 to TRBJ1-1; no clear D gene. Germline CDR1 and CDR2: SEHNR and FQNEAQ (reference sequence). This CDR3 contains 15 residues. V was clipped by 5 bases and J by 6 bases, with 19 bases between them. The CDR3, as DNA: TGTGCCAGCAGCACCCTGCGAGGGAGGCCTGCTGAAGCTTTCTTT. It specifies CASSTLRGRPAEAFF.

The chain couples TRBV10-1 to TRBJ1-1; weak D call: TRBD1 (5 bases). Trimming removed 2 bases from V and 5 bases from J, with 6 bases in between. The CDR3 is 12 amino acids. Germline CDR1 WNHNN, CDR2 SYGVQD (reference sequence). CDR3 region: CASSERGTEAFF. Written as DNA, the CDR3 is TGCGCCAGCAGTGAGAGGGGAACTGAAGCTTTCTTT.

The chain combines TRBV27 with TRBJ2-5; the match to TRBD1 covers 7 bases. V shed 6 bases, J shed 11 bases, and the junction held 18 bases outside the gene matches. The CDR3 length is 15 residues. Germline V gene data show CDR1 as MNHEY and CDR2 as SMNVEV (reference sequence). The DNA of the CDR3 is TGTGCCAGCAGAACTACTAGGGGGCGCGGTCAAGAGCAGTACTTC. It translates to CASRTTRGRGQEQYF.

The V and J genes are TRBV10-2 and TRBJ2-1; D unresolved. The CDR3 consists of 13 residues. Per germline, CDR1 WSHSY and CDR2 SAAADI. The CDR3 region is CAGARNTYNEQFF. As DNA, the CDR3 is TGCGCGGGTGCGCGGAACACCTACAATGAGCAGTTCTTC.

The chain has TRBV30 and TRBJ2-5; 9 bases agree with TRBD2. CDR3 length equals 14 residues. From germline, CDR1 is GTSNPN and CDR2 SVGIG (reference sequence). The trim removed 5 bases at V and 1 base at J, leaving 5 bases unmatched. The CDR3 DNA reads TGTGCCTGGGGAGCGGGAGGTTCCCAAGAGACCCAGTACTTC. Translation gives CAWGAGGSQETQYF. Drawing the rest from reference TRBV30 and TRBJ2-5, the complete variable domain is SQTIHQWPATLVQPVGSPLSLECTVEGTSNPNLYWYRQAAGRGLQLLFYSVGIGQISSEVPQNLSASRPQDRQFILSSKKLLLSDSGFYLCAWGAGGSQETQYFGPGTRLLVL.

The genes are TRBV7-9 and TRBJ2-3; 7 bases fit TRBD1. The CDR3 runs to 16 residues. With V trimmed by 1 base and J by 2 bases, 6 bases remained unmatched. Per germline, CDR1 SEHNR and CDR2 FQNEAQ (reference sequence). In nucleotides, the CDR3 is TGTGCCAGCAGCTTAGGCCAGGGGGAATCCACAGATACGCAGTATTTT. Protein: CASSLGQGESTDTQYF.

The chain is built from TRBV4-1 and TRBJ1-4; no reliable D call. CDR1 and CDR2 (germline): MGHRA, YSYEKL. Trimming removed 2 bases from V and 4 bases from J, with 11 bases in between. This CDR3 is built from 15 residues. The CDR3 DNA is TGCGCCAGCAGCCAACCACCGTCCGGTAATGAAAAACTGTTTTTT. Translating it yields CASSQPPSGNEKLFF.

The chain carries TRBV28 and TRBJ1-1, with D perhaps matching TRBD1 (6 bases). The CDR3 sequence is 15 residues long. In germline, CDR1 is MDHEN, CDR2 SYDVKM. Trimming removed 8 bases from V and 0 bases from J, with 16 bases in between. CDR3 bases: TGTGCCAGCCGATCGACCTGGACAGTGAACACTGAAGCTTTCTTT. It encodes CASRSTWTVNTEAFF.

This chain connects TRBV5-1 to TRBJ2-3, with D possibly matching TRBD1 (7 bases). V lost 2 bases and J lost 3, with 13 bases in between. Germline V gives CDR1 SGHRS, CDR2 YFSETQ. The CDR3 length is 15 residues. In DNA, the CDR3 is TGCGCCAGCAGCTTTCAGGGGGGTTTTACAGATACGCAGTATTTT. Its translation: CASSFQGGFTDTQYF.

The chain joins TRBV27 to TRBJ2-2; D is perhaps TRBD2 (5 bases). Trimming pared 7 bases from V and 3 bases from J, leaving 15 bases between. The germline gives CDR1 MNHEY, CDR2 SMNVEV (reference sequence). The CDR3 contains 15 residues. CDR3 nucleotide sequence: TGTGCCAGCAAGGTGGGAGATTGGGACACCGGGGAGCTGTTTTTT. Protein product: CASKVGDWDTGELFF.

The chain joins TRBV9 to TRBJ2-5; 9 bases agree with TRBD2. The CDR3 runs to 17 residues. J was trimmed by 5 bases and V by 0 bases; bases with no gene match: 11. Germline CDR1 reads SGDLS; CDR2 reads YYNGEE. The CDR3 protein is CASSVGVGSGSEETQYF. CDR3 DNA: TGTGCCAGCAGCGTAGGGGTAGGTAGCGGGAGTGAGGAGACCCAGTACTTC.

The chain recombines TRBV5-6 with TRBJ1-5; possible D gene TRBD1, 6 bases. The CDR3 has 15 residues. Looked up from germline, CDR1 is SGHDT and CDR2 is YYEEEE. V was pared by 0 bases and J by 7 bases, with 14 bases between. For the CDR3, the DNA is TGTGCCAGCAGCTTGGGACATAACAGGGTACAGCCCCAGCATTTT. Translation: CASSLGHNRVQPQHF.

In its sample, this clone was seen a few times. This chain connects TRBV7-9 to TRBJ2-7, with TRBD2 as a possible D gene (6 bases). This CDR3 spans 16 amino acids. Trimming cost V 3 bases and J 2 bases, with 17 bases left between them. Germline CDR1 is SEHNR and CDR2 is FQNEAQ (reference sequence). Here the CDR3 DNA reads TGTGCCAGCAGCTTTGCCTTGGGGGGTAGCACCTACGAGCAGTACTTC. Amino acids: CASSFALGGSTYEQYF. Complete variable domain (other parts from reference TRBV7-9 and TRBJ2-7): DTGVSQNPRHKITKRGQNVTFRCDPISEHNRLYWYRQTLGQGPEFLTYFQNEAQLEKSRLLSDRFSAERPKGSFSTLEIQRTEQGDSAMYLCASSFALGGSTYEQYFGPGTRLTVT.

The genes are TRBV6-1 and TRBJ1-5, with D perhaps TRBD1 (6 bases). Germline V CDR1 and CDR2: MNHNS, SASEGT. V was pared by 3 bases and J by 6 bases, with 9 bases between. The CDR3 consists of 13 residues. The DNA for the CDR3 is TGTGCCAGCAGTGACAGGGGAGCTCAGCCCCAGCATTTT. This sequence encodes CASSDRGAQPQHF.

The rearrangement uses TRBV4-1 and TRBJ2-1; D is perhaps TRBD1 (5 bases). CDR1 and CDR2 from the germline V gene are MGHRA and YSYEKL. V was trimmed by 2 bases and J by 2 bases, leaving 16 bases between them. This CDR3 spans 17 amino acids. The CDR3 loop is CASSQRITGETYNEQFF. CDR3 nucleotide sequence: TGCGCCAGCAGCCAAAGGATTACAGGTGAAACCTACAATGAGCAGTTCTTC.

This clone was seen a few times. The CDR3 sequence is CASSHHFRDRDQPQHF. CDR3 in DNA: TGCGCCAGCAGCCATCATTTTCGGGACAGAGATCAGCCCCAGCATTTT. The V call is TRBV4-1, the J call TRBJ1-5; 7 nucleotides line up with TRBD1. J lost 5 bases, V lost 3 bases, and 10 bases had no gene match. The CDR3 is 16 amino acids. The germline gives CDR1 MGHRA, CDR2 YSYEKL.